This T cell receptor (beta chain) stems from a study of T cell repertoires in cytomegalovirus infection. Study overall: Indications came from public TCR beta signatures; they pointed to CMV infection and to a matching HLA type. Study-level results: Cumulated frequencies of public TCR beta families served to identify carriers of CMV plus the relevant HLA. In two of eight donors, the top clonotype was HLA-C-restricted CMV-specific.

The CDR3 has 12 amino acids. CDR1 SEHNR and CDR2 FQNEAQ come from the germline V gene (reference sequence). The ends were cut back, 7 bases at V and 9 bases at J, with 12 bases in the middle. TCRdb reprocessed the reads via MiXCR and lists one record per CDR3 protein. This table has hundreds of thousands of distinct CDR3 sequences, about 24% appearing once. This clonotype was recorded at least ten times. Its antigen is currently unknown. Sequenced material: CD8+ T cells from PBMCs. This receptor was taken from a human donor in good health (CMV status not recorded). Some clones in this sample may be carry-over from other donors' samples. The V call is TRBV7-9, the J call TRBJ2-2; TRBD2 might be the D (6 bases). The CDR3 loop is CASNLGSRELFF. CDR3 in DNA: TGTGCCAGCAACCTCGGGAGTCGGGAGCTGTTTTTT.